This T cell receptor beta chain was obtained from a study of control samples from healthy donors and cancer patients. Profiling relied on immunoSEQ multiplex PCR, and the TCRdb table lists in-frame clones only, not all of them. The sample has 150,000 to 200,000 clones; about 91% are singletons. The source is a woman aged 40 to 50 in good health. The sequenced sample consisted of blood.

The CDR3 DNA sequence: TGTGCCAGCAGCGTAGGGATATTAACAGCCACTAACTATGGCTACACCTTC. Residues: CASSVGILTATNYGYTF. The V call is TRBV9, the J call TRBJ1-2; D gene unclear. This CDR3 has 17 residues. Trimming pared 0 bases from V and 0 bases from J, leaving 15 bases between. The germline CDR1 and CDR2 sequences are SGDLS and YYNGEE.